The TCR beta chain described here comes from a study of blood T cell repertoires in COVID-19. About the study: Some COVID-19 samples were acute and others convalescent; all came from the United States, Italy and Spain. In each case, the material was cDNA or gDNA derived from T cells, B-cell-depleted T cells, or PBMCs.

The CDR3 sequence is 14 residues long. V dropped 5 bases and J dropped 8 bases, with 15 bases sitting between them. Looked up from germline, CDR1 is SGHAT and CDR2 is FQNNGV. Measured with immunoSEQ multiplex PCR; TCRdb has only the in-frame clones, and not every one. The sample has around 380,000 clones, around 87% seen once. Sample: PBMCs or T cells enriched from blood (not recorded which). The V call is TRBV11-2, the J call TRBJ1-4; no clear D. This receptor was identified in a man between 25 and 39 years old who had recovered from COVID-19. CDR3 sequence (DNA): TGTGCCAGCAGCCTCAACTCACCGGGGGAAAAACTGTTTTTT. Amino acid sequence: CASSLNSPGEKLFF.